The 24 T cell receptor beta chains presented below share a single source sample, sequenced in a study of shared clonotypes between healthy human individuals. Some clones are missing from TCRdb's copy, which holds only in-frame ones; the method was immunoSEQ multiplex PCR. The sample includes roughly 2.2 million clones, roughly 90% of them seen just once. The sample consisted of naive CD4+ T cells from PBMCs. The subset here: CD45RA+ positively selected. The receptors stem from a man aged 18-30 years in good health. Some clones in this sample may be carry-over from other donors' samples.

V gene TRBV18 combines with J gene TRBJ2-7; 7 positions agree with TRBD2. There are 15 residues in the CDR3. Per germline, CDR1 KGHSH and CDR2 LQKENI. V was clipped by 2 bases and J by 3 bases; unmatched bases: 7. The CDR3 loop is CASSPSRLASYEQYF. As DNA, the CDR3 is TGTGCCAGCTCACCATCCCGACTAGCTAGCTACGAGCAGTACTTC.

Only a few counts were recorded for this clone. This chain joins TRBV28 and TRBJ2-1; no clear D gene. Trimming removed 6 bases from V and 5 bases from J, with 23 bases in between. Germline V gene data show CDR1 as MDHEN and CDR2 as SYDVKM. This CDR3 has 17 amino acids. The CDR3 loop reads CASSLSRAPQPNNEQFF. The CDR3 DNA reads TGTGCCAGCAGCCTATCTAGGGCCCCCCAGCCGAACAATGAGCAGTTCTTC.

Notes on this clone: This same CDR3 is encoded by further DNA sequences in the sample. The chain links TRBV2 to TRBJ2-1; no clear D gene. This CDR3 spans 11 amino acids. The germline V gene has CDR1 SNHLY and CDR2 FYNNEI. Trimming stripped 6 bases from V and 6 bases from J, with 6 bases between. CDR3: CASSLTNEQFF. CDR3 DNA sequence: TGTGCCAGCAGCCTCACCAATGAGCAGTTCTTC.

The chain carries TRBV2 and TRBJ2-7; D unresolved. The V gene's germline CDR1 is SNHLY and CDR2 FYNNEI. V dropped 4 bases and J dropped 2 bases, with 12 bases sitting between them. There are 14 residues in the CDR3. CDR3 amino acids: CASSVRVPAYEQYF. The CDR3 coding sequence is TGTGCCAGCAGTGTACGGGTACCGGCCTACGAGCAGTACTTC.

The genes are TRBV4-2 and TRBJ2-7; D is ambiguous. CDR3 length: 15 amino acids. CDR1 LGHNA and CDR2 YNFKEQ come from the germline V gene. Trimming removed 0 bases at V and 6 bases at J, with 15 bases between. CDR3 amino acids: CASSQDSELSVEQYF. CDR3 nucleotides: TGTGCCAGCAGCCAAGACTCGGAGTTATCAGTCGAGCAGTACTTC.

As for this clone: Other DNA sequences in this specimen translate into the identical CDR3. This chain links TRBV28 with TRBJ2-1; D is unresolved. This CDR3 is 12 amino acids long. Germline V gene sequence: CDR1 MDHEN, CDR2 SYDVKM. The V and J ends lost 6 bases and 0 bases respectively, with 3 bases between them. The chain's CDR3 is CASSVSYNEQFF. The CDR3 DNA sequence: TGTGCCAGCAGCGTCTCCTACAATGAGCAGTTCTTC. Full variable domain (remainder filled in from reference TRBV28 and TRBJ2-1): DVKVTQSSRYLVKRTGEKVFLECVQDMDHENMFWYRQDPGLGLRLIYFSYDVKMKEKGDIPEGYSVSREKKERFSLILESASTNQTSMYLCASSVSYNEQFFGPGTRLTVL.

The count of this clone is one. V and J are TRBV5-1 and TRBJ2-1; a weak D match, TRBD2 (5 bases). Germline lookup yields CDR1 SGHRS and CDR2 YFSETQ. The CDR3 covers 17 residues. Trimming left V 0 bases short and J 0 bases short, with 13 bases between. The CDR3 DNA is TGCGCCAGCAGCTTGGGCCGAACTAGTATCTCCTACAATGAGCAGTTCTTC. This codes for CASSLGRTSISYNEQFF.

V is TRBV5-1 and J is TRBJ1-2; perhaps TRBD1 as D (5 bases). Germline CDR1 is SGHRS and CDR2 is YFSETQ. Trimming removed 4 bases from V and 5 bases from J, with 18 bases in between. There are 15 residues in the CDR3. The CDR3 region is CASSNDSPLRYGYTF. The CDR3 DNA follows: TGCGCCAGCAGCAACGACAGCCCCTTGAGGTATGGCTACACCTTC.

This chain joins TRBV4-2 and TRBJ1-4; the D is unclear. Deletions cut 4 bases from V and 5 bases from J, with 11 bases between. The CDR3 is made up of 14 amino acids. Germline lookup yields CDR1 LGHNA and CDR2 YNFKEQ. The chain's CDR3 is CASSPRLLNEKLFF. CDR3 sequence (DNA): TGTGCCAGCAGCCCTCGACTGCTGAATGAAAAACTGTTTTTT.

In DNA, the CDR3 is TGTGCCAGCAGTTACTCGCGGGAGGGGGAGACCCAGTACTTC. The encoded protein is CASSYSREGETQYF. This chain connects TRBV6-6 to TRBJ2-5, with TRBD2 identical over 9 bases. Germline CDR1 MNHNY, CDR2 SVGAGI (reference sequence). The ends lost 0 bases at V and 5 bases at J; junction bases unmatched: 1. The CDR3 sequence is 14 residues long.

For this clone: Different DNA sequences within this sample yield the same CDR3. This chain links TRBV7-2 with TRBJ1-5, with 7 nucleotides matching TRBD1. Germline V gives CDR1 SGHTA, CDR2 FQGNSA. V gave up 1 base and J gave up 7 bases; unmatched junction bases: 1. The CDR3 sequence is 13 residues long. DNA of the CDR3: TGTGCCAGCAGCTTAGAAGGGGGCCAGCCCCAGCATTTT. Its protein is CASSLEGGQPQHF.

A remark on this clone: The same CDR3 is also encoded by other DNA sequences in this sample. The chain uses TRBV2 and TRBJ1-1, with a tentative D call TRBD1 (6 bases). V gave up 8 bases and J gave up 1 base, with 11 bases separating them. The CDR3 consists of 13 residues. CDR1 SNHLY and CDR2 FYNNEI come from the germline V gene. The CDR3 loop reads CASRTTGNTEAFF. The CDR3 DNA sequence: TGTGCCAGCCGGACGACAGGGAACACTGAAGCTTTCTTT. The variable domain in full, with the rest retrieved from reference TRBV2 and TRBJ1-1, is EPEVTQTPSHQVTQMGQEVILRCVPISNHLYFYWYRQILGQKVEFLVSFYNNEISEKSEIFDDQFSVERPDGSNFTLKIRSTKLEDSAMYFCASRTTGNTEAFFGQGTRLTVV.

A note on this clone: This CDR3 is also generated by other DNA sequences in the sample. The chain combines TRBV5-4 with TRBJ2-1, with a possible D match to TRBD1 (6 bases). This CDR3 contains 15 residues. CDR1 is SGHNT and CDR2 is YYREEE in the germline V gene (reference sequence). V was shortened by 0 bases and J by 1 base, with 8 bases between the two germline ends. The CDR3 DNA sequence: TGTGCCAGCAGCTTGGGGCAGGGGTCCTACAATGAGCAGTTCTTC. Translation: CASSLGQGSYNEQFF.

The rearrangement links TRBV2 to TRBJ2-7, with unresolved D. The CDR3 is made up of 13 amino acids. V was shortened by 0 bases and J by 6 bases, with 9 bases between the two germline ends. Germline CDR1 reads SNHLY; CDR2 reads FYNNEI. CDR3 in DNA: TGTGCCAGCAGTGAAGCGCACGAGGTCGAGCAGTACTTC. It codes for CASSEAHEVEQYF.

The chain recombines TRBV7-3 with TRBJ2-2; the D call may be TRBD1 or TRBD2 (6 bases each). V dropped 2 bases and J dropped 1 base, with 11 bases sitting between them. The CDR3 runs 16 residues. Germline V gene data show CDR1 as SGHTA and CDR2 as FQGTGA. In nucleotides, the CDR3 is TGTGCCAGCAGCTTATCTCGGGGGCTGAACACCGGGGAGCTGTTTTTT. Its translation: CASSLSRGLNTGELFF.

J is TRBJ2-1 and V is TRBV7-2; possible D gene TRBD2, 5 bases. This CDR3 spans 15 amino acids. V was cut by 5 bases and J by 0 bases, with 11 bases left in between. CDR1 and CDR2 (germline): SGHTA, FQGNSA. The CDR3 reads CASSISASSYNEQFF. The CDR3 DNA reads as TGTGCCAGCAGCATTAGCGCGAGCTCCTACAATGAGCAGTTCTTC.

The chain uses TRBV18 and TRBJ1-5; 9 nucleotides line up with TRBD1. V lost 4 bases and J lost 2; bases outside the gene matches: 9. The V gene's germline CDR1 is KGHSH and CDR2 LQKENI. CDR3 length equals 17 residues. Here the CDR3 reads CASSLGQGRPGNQPQHF. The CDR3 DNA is TGTGCCAGCTCACTGGGACAGGGCCGACCCGGCAATCAGCCCCAGCATTTT.

CDR3 DNA: TGTGCCAGCAGCCCCGGGGCAGGTCTGCTGGATGAGCAGTACTTC. Protein: CASSPGAGLLDEQYF. The rearrangement joins TRBV5-8 to TRBJ2-7, with D possibly being TRBD1 or TRBD2 (5 bases each). V lost 4 bases and J lost 7, with 21 bases in between. The CDR3 loop spans 15 amino acids. Germline CDR1 reads SGHTS; CDR2 reads YDEGEE.

The CDR3 bases are TGTGCCACCGCGGACTTGGAAGCTTTCTTT. Translated, it gives CATADLEAFF. The chain recombines TRBV28 with TRBJ1-1; D remains unclear. The V gene's germline CDR1 is MDHEN and CDR2 SYDVKM. The CDR3 is made up of 10 amino acids. Trimming removed 10 bases from V and 8 bases from J, with 11 bases in between.

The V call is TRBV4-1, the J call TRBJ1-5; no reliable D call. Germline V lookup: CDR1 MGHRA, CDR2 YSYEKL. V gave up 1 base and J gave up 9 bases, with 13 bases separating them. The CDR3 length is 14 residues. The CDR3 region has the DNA TGCGCCAGCAGCCAAGTCCCGGTCTGGGGGCCCCAGCATTTT. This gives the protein CASSQVPVWGPQHF.

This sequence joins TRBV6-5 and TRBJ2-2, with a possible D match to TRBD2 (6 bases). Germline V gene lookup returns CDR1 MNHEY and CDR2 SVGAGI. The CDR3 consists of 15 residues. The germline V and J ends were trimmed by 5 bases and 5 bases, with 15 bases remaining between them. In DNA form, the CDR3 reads TGTGCCAGCAGTCCAGGGACTCATGGGACCGGGGAGCTGTTTTTT. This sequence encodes CASSPGTHGTGELFF.

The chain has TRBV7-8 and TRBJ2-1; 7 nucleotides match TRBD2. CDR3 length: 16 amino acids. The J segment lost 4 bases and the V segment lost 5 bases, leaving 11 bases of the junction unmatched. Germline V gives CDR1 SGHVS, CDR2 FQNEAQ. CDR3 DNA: TGTGCCAGCAGCGCCGGTGGGCCTAGCGGATACAATGAGCAGTTCTTC. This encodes CASSAGGPSGYNEQFF.

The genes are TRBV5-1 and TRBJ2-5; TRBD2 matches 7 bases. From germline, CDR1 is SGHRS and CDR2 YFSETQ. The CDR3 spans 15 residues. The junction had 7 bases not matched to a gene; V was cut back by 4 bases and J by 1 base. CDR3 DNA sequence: TGCGCCAGCAGCCGGGTTTCTAGCGGCCAAGAGACCCAGTACTTC. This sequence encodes CASSRVSSGQETQYF.

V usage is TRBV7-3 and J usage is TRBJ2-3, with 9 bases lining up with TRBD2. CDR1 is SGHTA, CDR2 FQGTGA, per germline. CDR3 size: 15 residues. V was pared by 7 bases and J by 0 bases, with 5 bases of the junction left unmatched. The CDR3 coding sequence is TGTGCCAGCAATCTAGCGGGAACTAGCACAGATACGCAGTATTTT. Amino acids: CASNLAGTSTDTQYF.